These 16 T cell receptor beta chains originate from one sample sequenced in a study of blood T cells in healthy people across ages. The use of a sample-barcoded 5' primer and a J-beta primer mix characterized a second PCR of roughly 6 to 12 cycles. TCRdb independently ran MiXCR on the 5' RACE reads; one entry per CDR3 protein. The sample records 600,000 to 1,000,000 distinct CDR3 sequences, roughly 64% being singletons. Sequences were obtained from blood. Receptors originate from a man aged 30-40 years in good health.

As DNA, the CDR3 is TGTGCCAGCAGTTCGTACAGCCCCTCCTACGAGCAGTACTTC. As protein: CASSSYSPSYEQYF. The V and J genes are TRBV12-3 or TRBV12-4 and TRBJ2-7, with no clear D. CDR3 length: 14 amino acids. The ends were cut back, 4 bases at V and 0 bases at J, with 10 bases in the middle.

CDR3 region: CASNLAGARETQYF. DNA for the CDR3: TGTGCCAGCAACCTAGCGGGGGCGAGAGAGACCCAGTACTTC. The gene calls are TRBV6-2 or TRBV6-3 and TRBJ2-5, with 10 bases identical to TRBD2. J was trimmed by 4 bases and V by 7 bases; bases with no gene match: 6. This CDR3 spans 14 amino acids. The germline gives CDR1 MNHEY, CDR2 SVGEGT.

The chain links TRBV5-1 to TRBJ2-4, with TRBD1 as a possible D gene (5 bases). Germline CDR1 and CDR2: SGHRS and YFSETQ. V was trimmed by 2 bases and J by 15 bases, leaving 18 bases between them. CDR3 size: 13 residues. CDR3 nucleotide sequence: TGCGCCAGCAGCTTCGATGAATACAGGTTGTTGTACTTC. This sequence encodes CASSFDEYRLLYF.

This clonotype was observed a few times. This chain links TRBV4-2 with TRBJ1-2, with a tentative D call TRBD1 (5 bases). The CDR3 loop spans 14 amino acids. V was clipped by 4 bases and J by 7 bases, with 16 bases between them. Germline CDR1 and CDR2: LGHNA and YNFKEQ. The CDR3 reads CASSPGTKVRGYTF. The CDR3 nucleotides read TGTGCCAGCAGCCCCGGGACGAAAGTGCGTGGCTACACCTTC.

V is TRBV15 and J is TRBJ2-4, with D hard to call. The CDR3 is 18 amino acids. V lost 3 bases and J 0 bases, leaving 18 bases between the germline ends. Germline V gene data show CDR1 as LNHNV and CDR2 as YYDKDF (reference sequence). This CDR3 is CATSSPKGSRRAKNIQYF. DNA of the CDR3: TGTGCCACCAGCAGTCCTAAAGGCAGTCGGAGAGCCAAAAACATTCAGTACTTC. Complete variable domain (other parts from reference TRBV15 and TRBJ2-4): DAMVIQNPRYQVTQFGKPVTLSCSQTLNHNVMYWYQQKSSQAPKLLFHYYDKDFNNEADTPDNFQSRRPNTSFCFLDIRSPGLGDTAMYLCATSSPKGSRRAKNIQYFGAGTRLSVL.

A word on this clonotype: A read error may produce the germline difference seen at one junction end. The V gene is TRBV5-5, the J gene TRBJ1-1; D gene unclear. The CDR3 runs to 15 residues. Per germline, CDR1 SGHKS and CDR2 YYEKEE (reference sequence). DNA for the CDR3: TGTGCCAGCAGCTTGGTGGCCCACTGGAACACTGGAGCTTTCTTT. It codes for CASSLVAHWNTGAFF. The entire variable domain, with the rest obtained from reference TRBV5-5 and TRBJ1-1, is as follows: DAGVTQSPTHLIKTRGQQVTLRCSPISGHKSVSWYQQVLGQGPQFIFQYYEKEERGRGNFPDRFSARQFPNYSSELNVNALLLGDSALYLCASSLVAHWNTGAFFGQGTRLTVV.

This sequence joins TRBV7-9 and TRBJ2-4, with a weak D call TRBD1 (5 bases). V shed 5 bases and J shed 13 bases, with 30 bases lying between them. Germline V CDR1 and CDR2: SEHNR, FQNEAQ (reference sequence). The CDR3 is made up of 17 amino acids. The CDR3 nucleotides are TGTGCCAGCAGCCCCCCCCAGGGTCAGTCACCCTACAATGAGCAGTACTTC. This encodes CASSPPQGQSPYNEQYF.

The V call is TRBV11-2, the J call TRBJ1-2; D possibly corresponds to TRBD1 (6 bases). The germline V and J ends were trimmed by 4 bases and 2 bases, with 14 bases remaining between them. In germline, CDR1 is SGHAT, CDR2 FQNNGV. This CDR3 is built from 15 residues. CDR3 in DNA: TGTGCCAGCAGCTCTATGGCAGGGGTCAACTATGGCTACACCTTC. Residues: CASSSMAGVNYGYTF.

The rearrangement uses TRBV4-2 and TRBJ2-2, with D hard to call. This CDR3 is 15 amino acids long. The V end was cut by 3 bases, the J end by 1 base, with 9 bases between. Per germline, CDR1 LGHNA and CDR2 YNFKEQ. The chain's CDR3 is CASSHVEMNTGELFF. As DNA, the CDR3 is TGTGCCAGCAGCCACGTTGAAATGAACACCGGGGAGCTGTTTTTT.

CDR3: CASSLSGQGMFF. In DNA, the CDR3 is TGTGCCAGCAGCTTATCGGGACAGGGCATGTTCTTC. The chain combines TRBV11-2 with TRBJ2-1, with 9 bases lining up with TRBD1. This CDR3 has 12 residues. The trim removed 2 bases at V and 15 bases at J, leaving 5 bases unmatched. Germline V gene sequence: CDR1 SGHAT, CDR2 FQNNGV. Complete variable domain (other parts from reference TRBV11-2 and TRBJ2-1): EAGVAQSPRYKIIEKRQSVAFWCNPISGHATLYWYQQILGQGPKLLIQFQNNGVVDDSQLPKDRFSAERLKGVDSTLKIQPAKLEDSAVYLCASSLSGQGMFFGPGTRLTVL.

The chain recombines TRBV7-8 with TRBJ2-4; the D is unclear. The DNA end is more similar to TRBJ2-5, so the J call may be wrong. CDR1 and CDR2 (germline): SGHVS, FQNEAQ. This CDR3 comprises 14 residues. CDR3 residues: CASKVGRAGETQYF. In DNA form, the CDR3 reads TGTGCCAGCAAGGTGGGAAGGGCCGGAGAGACCCAGTACTTC.

This clonotype was found a few times. The chain has TRBV6-2 or TRBV6-3 and TRBJ1-2; TRBD1 is a possible D gene (5 bases). Trimming left V 2 bases short and J 6 bases short, with 16 bases between. The CDR3 totals 15 residues. Germline CDR1 is MNHEY and CDR2 is SVGEGT. The CDR3 region is CASSYRSRGADGYTF. CDR3 nucleotides: TGTGCCAGCAGTTACCGAAGTAGGGGCGCGGATGGCTACACCTTC.

The chain combines TRBV12-3 or TRBV12-4 with TRBJ2-3; D is perhaps TRBD1 (6 bases). This CDR3 spans 15 amino acids. V shed 1 base and J shed 2 bases, with 10 bases lying between them. Here the CDR3 DNA reads TGTGCCAGCAGTTTAGGGGGGCGAAACACAGATACGCAGTATTTT. This encodes CASSLGGRNTDTQYF.

The J gene is TRBJ2-1, the V gene TRBV28; D unresolved. Trimming stripped 3 bases from V and 3 bases from J, with 9 bases between. The CDR3 has 14 residues. Looked up from germline, CDR1 is MDHEN and CDR2 is SYDVKM. The CDR3 DNA reads as TGTGCCAGCAGTTTCAAGTTCTTCTACAATGAGCAGTTCTTC. Translating gives CASSFKFFYNEQFF.

The chain carries TRBV7-2 and TRBJ2-7; D may be TRBD1 (6 bases). Deletions cut 5 bases from V and 3 bases from J, with 17 bases between. Germline V gene lookup returns CDR1 SGHTA and CDR2 FQGNSA. The CDR3 has 15 residues. The CDR3 sequence is CASSRNLGQRYEQYF. As DNA, the CDR3 is TGTGCCAGCAGCCGCAACTTAGGACAGCGCTACGAGCAGTACTTC.

This chain connects TRBV7-9 to TRBJ2-1, with a tentative D call TRBD2 (5 bases). This CDR3 has 16 residues. Germline assignment: CDR1 SEHNR and CDR2 FQNEAQ (reference sequence). The V end was cut by 4 bases, the J end by 0 bases, with 13 bases between. The DNA for the CDR3 is TGTGCCAGCAGCTCGCGGGCCACATACTCCTACAATGAGCAGTTCTTC. Translation: CASSSRATYSYNEQFF.